These 30 T cell receptor beta chains were all obtained from the same sample, sequenced in a study of blood T cell repertoires in COVID-19. Method: immunoSEQ multiplex PCR; TCRdb's copy keeps in-frame clones and lacks some. The data contain 380,000 or so clones, around 92% of them singletons. The sequenced sample consisted of peripheral blood. Receptor source: a man aged 35 to 55 with acute or convalescent COVID-19.

V is TRBV6-2 or TRBV6-3 and J is TRBJ1-1; a weak D match, TRBD1 (6 bases). Trimming stripped 6 bases from V and 5 bases from J, with 10 bases between. The CDR3 length is 12 residues. The germline V gene encodes CDR1 MNHEY and CDR2 SVGEGT. CDR3 loop: CASSRQDTEAFF. The CDR3 DNA is TGTGCCAGCAGCCGACAGGATACTGAAGCTTTCTTT.

The chain joins TRBV27 to TRBJ1-2, with D tentatively TRBD1 (6 bases). Trimming cost V 8 bases and J 1 base, with 14 bases left between them. The CDR3 loop spans 14 amino acids. Germline CDR1 is MNHEY and CDR2 is SMNVEV (reference sequence). The chain's CDR3 is CASAPGAGNYGYTF. As DNA, the CDR3 is TGTGCCAGCGCGCCAGGGGCCGGTAACTATGGCTACACCTTC.

The chain is built from TRBV2 and TRBJ2-5, with TRBD2 identical over 12 bases. V shed 7 bases, J shed 2 bases, and the junction held 11 bases outside the gene matches. Germline values: CDR1 SNHLY, CDR2 FYNNEI. The CDR3 sequence is 17 residues long. As DNA, the CDR3 is TGTGCCAGCACCTTGGGGCTAGCGGGAGGGGTTCAAGAGACCCAGTACTTC. This translates into CASTLGLAGGVQETQYF.

The V call is TRBV28, the J call TRBJ2-7; D is possibly TRBD1 (6 bases). Trimming took off 3 bases at V and 8 bases at J, with 20 bases between the two ends. The CDR3 is 15 amino acids. Per the germline V gene, CDR1 is MDHEN and CDR2 is SYDVKM. CDR3 coding DNA: TGTGCCAGCAGTTTGATACGACAGGCGGTTAATCAGCAGTACTTC. It codes for CASSLIRQAVNQQYF.

Only one count was recorded for this clone. DNA of the CDR3: TGTGCCAGTAGTATAGGGGGACAGGGGGCTACTGAAGCTTTCTTT. Protein: CASSIGGQGATEAFF. The rearrangement uses TRBV19 and TRBJ1-1; TRBD1 aligns across 12 bases. The junction had 2 bases not matched to a gene; V was cut back by 1 base and J by 5 bases. The CDR3 consists of 15 residues. From germline, CDR1 is LNHDA and CDR2 SQIVND (reference sequence).

This chain links TRBV30 with TRBJ2-3; D possibly corresponds to TRBD2 (6 bases). The V end was cut by 8 bases, the J end by 0 bases, with 12 bases between. Germline V CDR1 and CDR2: GTSNPN, SVGIG (reference sequence). This CDR3 has 13 residues. CDR3 amino acids: CARFSGSTDTQYF. DNA of the CDR3: TGTGCCCGTTTCAGCGGGAGCACAGATACGCAGTATTTT.

This clone appeared a single time. J is TRBJ1-5 and V is TRBV7-3; D possibly corresponds to TRBD1 (5 bases). CDR3 size: 13 residues. Trimming left V 1 base short and J 6 bases short, with 7 bases between. The germline V gene has CDR1 SGHTA and CDR2 FQGTGA. In DNA, the CDR3 is TGTGCCAGCAGCTTAAGGGGCGGTCAGCCCCAGCATTTT. As protein: CASSLRGGQPQHF.

The chain has TRBV28 and TRBJ1-5; D is unclear. Deletions cut 3 bases from V and 0 bases from J, with 24 bases between. This CDR3 has 20 amino acids. Germline V CDR1 and CDR2: MDHEN, SYDVKM. CDR3 region: CASSLFGRYGMGHSNQPQHF. The CDR3 DNA is TGTGCCAGCAGTTTGTTTGGTCGTTACGGGATGGGTCATAGCAATCAGCCCCAGCATTTT.

This clone was picked up one time. V is TRBV25-1 and J is TRBJ1-4, with D unclear. Between the trimmed V and J ends, which lost 3 bases and 4 bases, there was a span of 9 bases. The CDR3 covers 14 residues. Looked up from germline, CDR1 is MGHDK and CDR2 is SYGVNS. In DNA, the CDR3 is TGTGCCAGCAGTGACGAAGGAGGTAATGAAAAACTGTTTTTT. Its protein product is CASSDEGGNEKLFF.

About this clone: An end of the junction does not agree with germline; a read error may underlie this. V is TRBV29-1 and J is TRBJ2-5; 7 nucleotides align to TRBD1. Germline V gene sequence: CDR1 SQVTM, CDR2 ANQGSEA. The CDR3 spans 10 residues. CDR3 nucleotides: TGCAGCGTGGGGCCGGGACAGTTTGACTTC. Its protein is CSVGPGQFDF.

This chain uses TRBV7-3 with TRBJ2-6, with 9 nucleotides matching TRBD2. The trim removed 1 base at V and 2 bases at J, leaving 0 bases unmatched. CDR3 length: 16 residues. Germline CDR1 reads SGHTA; CDR2 reads FQGTGA. CDR3 residues: CASSLIAGAGANVLTF. DNA for the CDR3: TGTGCCAGCAGCTTAATAGCGGGGGCTGGGGCCAACGTCCTGACTTTC.

The chain has TRBV5-4 and TRBJ1-1; D may be TRBD1 (6 bases). Between the trimmed V and J ends, which lost 4 bases and 0 bases, there was a span of 13 bases. The length of the CDR3 is 15 residues. The germline CDR1 and CDR2 sequences are SGHNT and YYREEE (reference sequence). DNA of the CDR3: TGTGCCAGCAGCCGGGGGGGGCCAATGAACACTGAAGCTTTCTTT. It is translated as CASSRGGPMNTEAFF.

The V and J genes are TRBV28 and TRBJ1-3, with D possibly matching TRBD1 (6 bases). V gave up 1 base and J gave up 2 bases, with 9 bases separating them. Per the germline V gene, CDR1 is MDHEN and CDR2 is SYDVKM. The CDR3 totals 15 residues. CDR3 bases: TGTGCCAGCAGTTTATACCCAGGGGCTGGAAACACCATATATTTT. As protein: CASSLYPGAGNTIYF.

The chain is built from TRBV5-1 and TRBJ2-2; maybe TRBD1 (6 bases). Trimming shortened V by 3 bases and J by 4 bases, and 10 bases separated the two germline ends. CDR1 is SGHRS and CDR2 is YFSETQ in the germline V gene. CDR3 length equals 14 residues. CDR3 loop: CASSWDTFTGELFF. The CDR3 DNA follows: TGCGCCAGCAGCTGGGACACCTTCACCGGGGAGCTGTTTTTT.

The rearrangement uses TRBV21-1 and TRBJ2-5; TRBD1, as called in the table, went unchecked against the DNA. TRBV21-1 is a pseudogene segment. This CDR3 is 15 amino acids long. The CDR3 here is CASRIRQETEETQYF. DNA of the CDR3: TGTGCCAGCAGAATACGACAGGAGACAGAAGAGACCCAGTACTTC.

The chain joins TRBV19 to TRBJ2-7, with 9 bases fitting TRBD2. CDR1 is LNHDA, CDR2 SQIVND, per germline (reference sequence). The ends lost 7 bases at V and 2 bases at J; junction bases unmatched: 18. The CDR3 is 18 amino acids. CDR3 loop: CASTKRPSGASGTYEQYF. The CDR3 DNA reads as TGTGCCAGTACCAAACGGCCGTCTGGGGCTAGCGGGACCTACGAGCAGTACTTC.

J is TRBJ1-5 and V is TRBV27; D might be TRBD1 (6 bases). V was pared by 3 bases and J by 4 bases, with 10 bases between. The CDR3 is made up of 14 amino acids. Germline CDR1 is MNHEY and CDR2 is SMNVEV (reference sequence). The CDR3 protein is CASSFTGKNQPQHF. The CDR3 DNA is TGTGCCAGCAGTTTTACAGGGAAAAATCAGCCCCAGCATTTT.

The J gene is TRBJ2-3, the V gene TRBV11-2; weak D call: TRBD1 (6 bases). The CDR3 length is 12 residues. The germline CDR1 and CDR2 sequences are SGHAT and FQNNGV. Trimming removed 3 bases from V and 12 bases from J, with 13 bases in between. CDR3 coding DNA: TGTGCCAGCAGCTTCCTCAGGGGCCCCCAGTATTTT. Protein product: CASSFLRGPQYF.

In its sample, this clone was seen a few times. V is TRBV6-5 and J is TRBJ1-5; 8 nucleotides match TRBD1. Germline V gives CDR1 MNHEY, CDR2 SVGAGI. V lost 10 bases, J lost 5 bases, and 4 bases stayed unmatched. CDR3 length: 12 residues. In nucleotides, the CDR3 is TGTGCCACCGGACAGGGCGATCAGCCCCAGCATTTT. Translation gives CATGQGDQPQHF.

This chain connects TRBV28 to TRBJ2-2; TRBD2 aligns across 8 bases. The CDR3 covers 15 residues. The junction had 3 bases not matched to a gene; V was cut back by 6 bases and J by 0 bases. CDR1 and CDR2 from the germline V gene are MDHEN and SYDVKM. CDR3 sequence (DNA): TGTGCCAGCAGCCTTAGCGGGGCGAACACCGGGGAGCTGTTTTTT. As protein: CASSLSGANTGELFF. Full variable domain (missing parts from reference TRBV28 and TRBJ2-2): DVKVTQSSRYLVKRTGEKVFLECVQDMDHENMFWYRQDPGLGLRLIYFSYDVKMKEKGDIPEGYSVSREKKERFSLILESASTNQTSMYLCASSLSGANTGELFFGEGSRLTVL.

This clone was counted between two and nine times. The chain employs TRBV5-1 and TRBJ2-7; D may be TRBD2 (6 bases). Per the germline V gene, CDR1 is SGHRS and CDR2 is YFSETQ. V lost 2 bases, J lost 2 bases, and 11 bases lay in between. The CDR3 is made up of 14 amino acids. The CDR3: CASSFGGGAYEQYF. CDR3 sequence (DNA): TGCGCCAGCAGCTTCGGGGGAGGCGCCTACGAGCAGTACTTC. Based on the CDR3 plus reference TRBV5-1 and TRBJ2-7, the full variable domain is KAGVTQTPRYLIKTRGQQVTLSCSPISGHRSVSWYQQTPGQGLQFLFEYFSETQRNKGNFPGRFSGRQFSNSRSEMNVSTLELGDSALYLCASSFGGGAYEQYFGPGTRLTVT.

This chain links TRBV18 with TRBJ1-1, with 9 bases that match TRBD1. The CDR3 runs 13 residues. Per the germline V gene, CDR1 is KGHSH and CDR2 is LQKENI. J lost 4 bases, V lost 3 bases, and 0 bases had no gene match. The CDR3, as DNA: TGTGCCAGCTCACCGGGACAGGGCACTGAAGCTTTCTTT. Translation: CASSPGQGTEAFF.

The gene calls are TRBV13 and TRBJ2-7; unclear D gene. CDR3 size: 15 residues. Trimming cost V 0 bases and J 3 bases, with 12 bases left between them. Germline assignment: CDR1 PRHDT and CDR2 FYEKMQ (reference sequence). CDR3 region: CASSLGQRRNYEQYF. The CDR3 DNA reads TGTGCCAGCAGCTTAGGACAAAGGCGGAACTACGAGCAGTACTTC.

This chain connects TRBV28 to TRBJ2-3, with D possibly being TRBD2 (7 bases). V was shortened by 5 bases and J by 2 bases, with 17 bases between the two germline ends. The CDR3 covers 16 residues. Per germline, CDR1 MDHEN and CDR2 SYDVKM. The CDR3, as DNA: TGTGCCAGCAGTCCCCCTGCGGGGGCGATCACAGATACGCAGTATTTT. Encoded protein: CASSPPAGAITDTQYF.

This sequence joins TRBV30 and TRBJ1-2; D is unclear. CDR1 is GTSNPN and CDR2 is SVGIG in the germline V gene (reference sequence). Trimming removed 1 base at V and 7 bases at J, with 13 bases between. The CDR3 loop spans 13 amino acids. The CDR3 DNA reads as TGTGCCTGGAGTGGAGGGCCCGGAAGTGGCTACACCTTC. Residues: CAWSGGPGSGYTF.

The CDR3: CATSRALTEAFF. CDR3 bases: TGTGCCACCAGCAGAGCTCTCACTGAAGCTTTCTTT. This chain links TRBV15 with TRBJ1-1; D not certain. This CDR3 is built from 12 residues. Per germline, CDR1 LNHNV and CDR2 YYDKDF (reference sequence). V was trimmed by 1 base and J by 4 bases, leaving 4 bases between them.

J is TRBJ1-1 and V is TRBV6-5, with 8 bases fitting TRBD1. Trimming cost V 0 bases and J 1 base; bases outside gene matches: 1. The CDR3 is 15 amino acids. Germline CDR1 MNHEY, CDR2 SVGAGI. The DNA for the CDR3 is TGTGCCAGCAGTTACTCGACAGGGGCGAACACTGAAGCTTTCTTT. This gives the protein CASSYSTGANTEAFF.

In its sample, this clone was seen once. The junction and the germline gene differ at one end; a read error may be behind it. This chain uses TRBV28 with TRBJ1-6, with no clear D. The CDR3 extends over 12 amino acids. The germline V gene encodes CDR1 MDHEN and CDR2 SYDVKM. Here the CDR3 DNA reads TGTGCCGGCAGACGGGATAATTCACCCCTCCACTTT. Its translation is CAGRRDNSPLHF.

This clone has a handful of counts. The gene calls are TRBV14 and TRBJ2-1; 11 bases line up with TRBD2. The CDR3 covers 15 residues. With 1 base clipped from V and 4 bases from J, the junction kept 0 bases outside the gene matches. Germline CDR1 reads SGHDN; CDR2 reads FVKESK. The CDR3 DNA sequence: TGTGCCAGCAGCCAAGGACTAGCGGGATACAATGAGCAGTTCTTC. Translating it yields CASSQGLAGYNEQFF. Full variable domain (missing parts from reference TRBV14 and TRBJ2-1): EAGVTQFPSHSVIEKGQTVTLRCDPISGHDNLYWYRRVMGKEIKFLLHFVKESKQDESGMPNNRFLAERTGGTYSTLKVQPAELEDSGVYFCASSQGLAGYNEQFFGPGTRLTVL.

As regards this clone: Other DNA variants within this sample encode the same CDR3. The V gene is TRBV7-2, the J gene TRBJ1-5; unclear D gene. Germline CDR1 SGHTA, CDR2 FQGNSA. This CDR3 contains 15 residues. V was shortened by 0 bases and J by 5 bases, with 11 bases between the two germline ends. This CDR3 reads CASSLAGGGDQPQHF. Here the CDR3 DNA reads TGTGCCAGCAGCTTAGCTGGAGGAGGTGATCAGCCCCAGCATTTT.